The clone carrying this T cell receptor (beta chain) showed up just once. These data originate in a study of blood T cell repertoires in COVID-19. Here immunoSEQ multiplex PCR was the method, and the copy in TCRdb shows in-frame clones only, minus some. The sample carries about 120,000 clones, 75% to 85% recorded once. V was cut by 5 bases and J by 2 bases, with 9 bases left in between. Germline lookup yields CDR1 SGHDN and CDR2 FVKESK. The CDR3 totals 13 residues. This rearrangement joins TRBV14 to TRBJ1-2; D ambiguous. Sequenced material: peripheral blood. The receptor's source is a human donor in a cohort sampled during active COVID-19. The CDR3 DNA sequence: TGTGCCAGCAGCATGGGCAAGAACTATGGCTACACCTTC. Encoded protein: CASSMGKNYGYTF.